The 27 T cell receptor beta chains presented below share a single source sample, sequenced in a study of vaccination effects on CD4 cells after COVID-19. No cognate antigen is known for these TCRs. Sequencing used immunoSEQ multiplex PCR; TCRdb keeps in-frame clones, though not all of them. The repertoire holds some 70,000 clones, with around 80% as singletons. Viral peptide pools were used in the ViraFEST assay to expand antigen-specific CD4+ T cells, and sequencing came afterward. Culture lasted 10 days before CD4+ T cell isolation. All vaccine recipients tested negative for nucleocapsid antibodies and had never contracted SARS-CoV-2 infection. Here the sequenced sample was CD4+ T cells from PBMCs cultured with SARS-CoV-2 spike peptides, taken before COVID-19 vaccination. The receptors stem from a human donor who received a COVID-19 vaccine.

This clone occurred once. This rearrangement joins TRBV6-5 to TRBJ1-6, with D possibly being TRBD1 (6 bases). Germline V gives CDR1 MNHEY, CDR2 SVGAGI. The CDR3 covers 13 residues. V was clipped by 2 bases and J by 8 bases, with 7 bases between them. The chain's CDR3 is CASSYDRYSPLHF. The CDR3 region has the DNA TGTGCCAGCAGTTACGACAGGTATTCACCCCTCCACTTT.

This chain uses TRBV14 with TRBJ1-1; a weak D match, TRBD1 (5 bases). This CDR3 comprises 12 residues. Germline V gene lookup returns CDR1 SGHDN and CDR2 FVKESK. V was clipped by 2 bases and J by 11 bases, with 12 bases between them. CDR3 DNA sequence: TGTGCCAGCAGCCAATGGGACCGGGGGGCTTTCTTT. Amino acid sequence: CASSQWDRGAFF. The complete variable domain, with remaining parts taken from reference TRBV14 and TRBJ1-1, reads EAGVTQFPSHSVIEKGQTVTLRCDPISGHDNLYWYRRVMGKEIKFLLHFVKESKQDESGMPNNRFLAERTGGTYSTLKVQPAELEDSGVYFCASSQWDRGAFFGQGTRLTVV.

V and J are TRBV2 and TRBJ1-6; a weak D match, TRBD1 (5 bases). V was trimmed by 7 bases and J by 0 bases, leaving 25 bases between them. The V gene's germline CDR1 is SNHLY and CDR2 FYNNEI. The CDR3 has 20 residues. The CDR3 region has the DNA TGTGCCAGCAATCCGCGGGGCCGACACGACTTGAGCTCCTATAATTCACCCCTCCACTTT. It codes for CASNPRGRHDLSSYNSPLHF.

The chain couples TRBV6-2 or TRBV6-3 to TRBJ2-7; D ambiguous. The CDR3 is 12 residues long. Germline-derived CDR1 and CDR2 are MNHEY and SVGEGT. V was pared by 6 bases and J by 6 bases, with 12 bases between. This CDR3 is CASSRISGEQYV. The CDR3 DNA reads TGTGCCAGCAGCAGAATCTCGGGCGAGCAGTACGTC.

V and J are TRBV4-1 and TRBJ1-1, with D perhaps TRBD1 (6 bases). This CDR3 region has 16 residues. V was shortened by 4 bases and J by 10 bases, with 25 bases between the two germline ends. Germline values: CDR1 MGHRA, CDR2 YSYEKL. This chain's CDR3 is CASSRVERERVRGAFF. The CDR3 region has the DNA TGCGCCAGCAGCCGTGTCGAGAGGGAGAGGGTCAGGGGAGCTTTCTTT.

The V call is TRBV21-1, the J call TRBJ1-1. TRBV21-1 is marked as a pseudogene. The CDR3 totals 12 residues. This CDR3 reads CASSKAEGRAFF. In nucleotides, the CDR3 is TGTGCCAGCAGCAAAGCGGAGGGGCGGGCTTTCTTT.

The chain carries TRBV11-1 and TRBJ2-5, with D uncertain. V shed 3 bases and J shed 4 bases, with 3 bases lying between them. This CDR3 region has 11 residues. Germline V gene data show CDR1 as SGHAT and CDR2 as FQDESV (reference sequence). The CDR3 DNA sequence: TGTGCCAGCAGCTTTGGAGAGACCCAGTACTTC. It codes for CASSFGETQYF.

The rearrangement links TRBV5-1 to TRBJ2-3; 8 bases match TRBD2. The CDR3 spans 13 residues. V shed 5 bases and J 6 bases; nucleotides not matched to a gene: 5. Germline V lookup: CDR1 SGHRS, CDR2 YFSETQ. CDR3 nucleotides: TGCGCCAGCAGGATAGCGGGAACTGATACGCAGTATTTT. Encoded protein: CASRIAGTDTQYF.

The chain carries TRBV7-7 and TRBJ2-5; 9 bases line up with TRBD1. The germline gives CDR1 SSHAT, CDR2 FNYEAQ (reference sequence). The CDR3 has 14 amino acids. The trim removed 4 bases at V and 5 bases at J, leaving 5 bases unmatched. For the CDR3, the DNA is TGTGCCAGCAGCTCCACAGGGGGCTGGGAGACCCAGTACTTC. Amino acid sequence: CASSSTGGWETQYF.

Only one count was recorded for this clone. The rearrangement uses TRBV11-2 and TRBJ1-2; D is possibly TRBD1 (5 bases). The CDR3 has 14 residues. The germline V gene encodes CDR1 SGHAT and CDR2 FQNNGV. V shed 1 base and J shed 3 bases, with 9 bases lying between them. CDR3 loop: CASSLVPGDYGYTF. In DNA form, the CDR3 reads TGTGCCAGCAGCTTAGTTCCGGGGGACTATGGCTACACCTTC.

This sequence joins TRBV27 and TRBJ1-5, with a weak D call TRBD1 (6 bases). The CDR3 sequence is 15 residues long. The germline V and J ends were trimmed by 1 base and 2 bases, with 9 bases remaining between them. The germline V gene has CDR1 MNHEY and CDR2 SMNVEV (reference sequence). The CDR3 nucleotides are TGTGCCAGCAGTTTATTGCGGACAGGCAATCAGCCCCAGCATTTT. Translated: CASSLLRTGNQPQHF.

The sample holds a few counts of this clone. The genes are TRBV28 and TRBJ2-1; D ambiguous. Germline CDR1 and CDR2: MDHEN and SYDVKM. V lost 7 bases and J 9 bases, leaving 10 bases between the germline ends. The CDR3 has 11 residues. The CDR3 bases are TGTGCCAGCATTCGGTGGGGTGAGCAGTTCTTC. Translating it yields CASIRWGEQFF.

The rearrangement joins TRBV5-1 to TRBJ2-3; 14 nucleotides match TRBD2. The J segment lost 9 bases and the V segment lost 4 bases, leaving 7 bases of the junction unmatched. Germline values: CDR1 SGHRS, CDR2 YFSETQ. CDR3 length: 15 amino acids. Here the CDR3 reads CASSPGLAGEKTQYF. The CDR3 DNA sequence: TGCGCCAGCAGCCCGGGACTAGCGGGGGAAAAGACGCAGTATTTT.

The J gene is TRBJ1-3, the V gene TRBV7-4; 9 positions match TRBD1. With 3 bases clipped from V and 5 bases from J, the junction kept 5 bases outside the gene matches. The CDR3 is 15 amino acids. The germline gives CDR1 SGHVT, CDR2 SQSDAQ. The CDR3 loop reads CASSFGDRDRNTIYF. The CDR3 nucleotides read TGTGCCAGCAGCTTCGGGGACAGGGACAGAAACACCATATATTTT.

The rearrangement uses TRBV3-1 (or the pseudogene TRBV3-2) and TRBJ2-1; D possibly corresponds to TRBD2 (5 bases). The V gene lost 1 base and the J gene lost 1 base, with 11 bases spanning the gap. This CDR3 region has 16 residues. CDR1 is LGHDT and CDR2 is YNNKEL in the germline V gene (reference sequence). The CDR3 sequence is CASSQAGLLSYNEQFF. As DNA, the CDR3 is TGTGCCAGCAGCCAAGCCGGACTCCTTTCCTACAATGAGCAGTTCTTC.

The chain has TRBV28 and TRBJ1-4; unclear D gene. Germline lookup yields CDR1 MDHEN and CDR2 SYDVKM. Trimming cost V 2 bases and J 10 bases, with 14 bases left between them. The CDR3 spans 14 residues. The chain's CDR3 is CASSLRQRFGKLFF. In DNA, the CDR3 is TGTGCCAGCAGTTTAAGGCAGCGATTCGGAAAACTGTTTTTT.

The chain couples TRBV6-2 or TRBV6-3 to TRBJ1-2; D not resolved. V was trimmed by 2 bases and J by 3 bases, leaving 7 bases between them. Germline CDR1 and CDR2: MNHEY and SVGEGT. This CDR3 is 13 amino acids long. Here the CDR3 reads CASSYGTDYGYTF. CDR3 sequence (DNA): TGTGCCAGCAGTTACGGCACCGACTATGGCTACACCTTC.

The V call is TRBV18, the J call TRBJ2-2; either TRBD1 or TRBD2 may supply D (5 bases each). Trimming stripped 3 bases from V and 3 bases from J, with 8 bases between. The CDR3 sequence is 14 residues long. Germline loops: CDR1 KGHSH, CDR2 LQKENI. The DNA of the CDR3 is TGTGCCAGCTCACCCGGGACGGACACCGGGGAGCTGTTTTTT. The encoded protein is CASSPGTDTGELFF.

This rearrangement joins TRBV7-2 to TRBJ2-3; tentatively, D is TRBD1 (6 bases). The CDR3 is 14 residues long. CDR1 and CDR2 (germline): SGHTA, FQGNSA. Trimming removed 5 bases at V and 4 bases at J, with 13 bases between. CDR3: CASSEQGPADTQYF. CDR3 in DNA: TGTGCCAGCAGCGAACAGGGTCCCGCAGATACGCAGTATTTT.

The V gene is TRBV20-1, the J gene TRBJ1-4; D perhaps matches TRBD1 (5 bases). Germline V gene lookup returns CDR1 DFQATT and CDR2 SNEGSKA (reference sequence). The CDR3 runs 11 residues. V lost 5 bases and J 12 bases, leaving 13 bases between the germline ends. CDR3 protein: CSAPGRGELFF. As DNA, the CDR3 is TGCAGTGCTCCCGGACGGGGGGAACTGTTTTTT.

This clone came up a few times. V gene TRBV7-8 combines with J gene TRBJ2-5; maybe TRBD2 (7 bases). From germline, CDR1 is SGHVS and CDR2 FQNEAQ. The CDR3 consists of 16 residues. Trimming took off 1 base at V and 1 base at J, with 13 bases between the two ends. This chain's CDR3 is CASSLGAGAPQETQYF. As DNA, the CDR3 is TGTGCCAGCAGCTTAGGGGCGGGGGCCCCCCAAGAGACCCAGTACTTC.

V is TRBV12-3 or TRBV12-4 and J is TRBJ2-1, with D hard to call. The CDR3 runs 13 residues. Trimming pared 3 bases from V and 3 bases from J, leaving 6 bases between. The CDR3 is CASSFTVYNEQFF. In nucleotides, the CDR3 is TGTGCCAGCAGTTTTACAGTCTACAATGAGCAGTTCTTC.

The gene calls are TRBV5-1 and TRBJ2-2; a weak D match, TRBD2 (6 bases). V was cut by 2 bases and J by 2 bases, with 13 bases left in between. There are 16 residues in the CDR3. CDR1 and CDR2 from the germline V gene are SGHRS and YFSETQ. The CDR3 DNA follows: TGCGCCAGCAGCTTTCGTACGGCGGGAAACACCGGGGAGCTGTTTTTT. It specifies CASSFRTAGNTGELFF.

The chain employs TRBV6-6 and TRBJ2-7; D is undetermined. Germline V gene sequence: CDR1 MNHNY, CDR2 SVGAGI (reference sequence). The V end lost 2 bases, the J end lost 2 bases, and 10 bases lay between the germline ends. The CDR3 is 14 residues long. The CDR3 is CASSYGTLAYEQYV. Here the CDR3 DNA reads TGTGCCAGCAGTTACGGTACGTTAGCCTACGAGCAGTACGTC.

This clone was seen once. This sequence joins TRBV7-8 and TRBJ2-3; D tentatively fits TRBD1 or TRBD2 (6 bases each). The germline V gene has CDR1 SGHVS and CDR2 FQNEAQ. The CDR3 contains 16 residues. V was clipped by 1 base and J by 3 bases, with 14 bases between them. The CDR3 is CASSLGGGPQTDTQYF. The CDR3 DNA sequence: TGTGCCAGCAGCTTAGGTGGGGGGCCCCAAACAGATACGCAGTATTTT. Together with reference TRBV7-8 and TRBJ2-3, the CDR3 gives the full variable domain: GAGVSQSPRYKVAKRGQDVALRCDPISGHVSLFWYQQALGQGPEFLTYFQNEAQLDKSGLPSDRFFAERPEGSVSTLKIQRTQQEDSAVYLCASSLGGGPQTDTQYFGPGTRLTVL.

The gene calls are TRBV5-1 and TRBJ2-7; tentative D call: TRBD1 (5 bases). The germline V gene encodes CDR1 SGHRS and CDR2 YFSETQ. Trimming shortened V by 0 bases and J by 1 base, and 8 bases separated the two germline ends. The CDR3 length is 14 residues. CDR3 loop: CASSLVHRSYEQYV. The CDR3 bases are TGCGCCAGCAGCTTGGTCCACAGGTCCTACGAGCAGTACGTC.

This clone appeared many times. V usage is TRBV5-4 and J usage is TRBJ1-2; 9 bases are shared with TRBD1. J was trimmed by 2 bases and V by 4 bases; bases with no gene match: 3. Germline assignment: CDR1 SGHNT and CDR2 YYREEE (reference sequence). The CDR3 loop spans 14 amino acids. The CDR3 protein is CASSRDRVNYGYTF. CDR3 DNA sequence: TGTGCCAGCAGCCGGGACAGGGTGAACTATGGCTACACCTTC. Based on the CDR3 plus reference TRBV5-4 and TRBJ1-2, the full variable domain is ETGVTQSPTHLIKTRGQQVTLRCSSQSGHNTVSWYQQALGQGPQFIFQYYREEENGRGNFPPRFSGLQFPNYSSELNVNALELDDSALYLCASSRDRVNYGYTFGSGTRLTVV.